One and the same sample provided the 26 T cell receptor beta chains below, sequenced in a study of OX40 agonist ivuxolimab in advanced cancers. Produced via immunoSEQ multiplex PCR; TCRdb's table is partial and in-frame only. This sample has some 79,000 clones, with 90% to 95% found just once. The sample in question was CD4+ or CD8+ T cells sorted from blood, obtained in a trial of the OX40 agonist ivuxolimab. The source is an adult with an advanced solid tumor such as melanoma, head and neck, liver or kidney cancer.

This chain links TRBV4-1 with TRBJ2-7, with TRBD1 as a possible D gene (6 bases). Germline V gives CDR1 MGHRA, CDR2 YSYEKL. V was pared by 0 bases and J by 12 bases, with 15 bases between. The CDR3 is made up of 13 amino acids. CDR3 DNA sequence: TGCGCCAGCAGCCAAGATGGCGTGGGGGCTCGGTACTTC. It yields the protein CASSQDGVGARYF.

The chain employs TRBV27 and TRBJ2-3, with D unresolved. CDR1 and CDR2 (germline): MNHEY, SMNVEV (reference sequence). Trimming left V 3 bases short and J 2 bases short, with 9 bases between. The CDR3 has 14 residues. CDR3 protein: CASSFQVPTDTQYF. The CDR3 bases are TGTGCCAGCAGTTTTCAGGTTCCCACAGATACGCAGTATTTT.

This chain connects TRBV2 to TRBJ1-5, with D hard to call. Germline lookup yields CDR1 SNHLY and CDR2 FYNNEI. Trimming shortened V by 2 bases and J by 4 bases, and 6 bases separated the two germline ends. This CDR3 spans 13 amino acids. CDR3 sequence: CASSETVNQPQHF. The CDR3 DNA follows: TGTGCCAGCAGTGAAACGGTTAATCAGCCCCAGCATTTT.

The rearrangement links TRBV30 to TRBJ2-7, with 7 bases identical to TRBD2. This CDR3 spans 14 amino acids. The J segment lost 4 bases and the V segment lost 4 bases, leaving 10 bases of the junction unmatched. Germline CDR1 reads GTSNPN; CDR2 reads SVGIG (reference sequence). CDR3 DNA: TGTGCCTGGACAGCGGGACTACAATTTTACGAGCAGTACTTC. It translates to CAWTAGLQFYEQYF.

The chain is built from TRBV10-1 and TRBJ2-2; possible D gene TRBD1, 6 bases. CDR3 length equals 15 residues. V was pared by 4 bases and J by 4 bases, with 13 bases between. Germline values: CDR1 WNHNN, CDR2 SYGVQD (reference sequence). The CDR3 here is CASSGRQATTGELFF. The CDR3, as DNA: TGCGCCAGCAGTGGTCGACAGGCGACCACCGGGGAGCTGTTTTTT.

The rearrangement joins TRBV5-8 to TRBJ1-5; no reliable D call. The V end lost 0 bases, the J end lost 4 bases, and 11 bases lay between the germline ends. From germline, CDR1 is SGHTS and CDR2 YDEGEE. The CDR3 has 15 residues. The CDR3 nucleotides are TGTGCCAGCAGCTTGGAGCGGCACACTAATCAGCCCCAGCATTTT. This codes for CASSLERHTNQPQHF.

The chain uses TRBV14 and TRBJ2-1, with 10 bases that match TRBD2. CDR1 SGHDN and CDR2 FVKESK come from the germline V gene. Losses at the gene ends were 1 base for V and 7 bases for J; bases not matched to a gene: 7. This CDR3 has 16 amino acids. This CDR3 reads CASSQASGRAPNEQFF. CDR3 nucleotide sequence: TGTGCCAGCAGCCAAGCGAGCGGGAGGGCCCCTAATGAGCAGTTCTTC.

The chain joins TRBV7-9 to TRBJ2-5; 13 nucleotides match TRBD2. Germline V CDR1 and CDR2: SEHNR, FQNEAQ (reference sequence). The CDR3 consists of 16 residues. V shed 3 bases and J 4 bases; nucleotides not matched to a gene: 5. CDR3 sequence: CASSFVGLAGRETQYF. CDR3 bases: TGTGCCAGCAGCTTTGTGGGACTAGCGGGAAGAGAGACCCAGTACTTC.

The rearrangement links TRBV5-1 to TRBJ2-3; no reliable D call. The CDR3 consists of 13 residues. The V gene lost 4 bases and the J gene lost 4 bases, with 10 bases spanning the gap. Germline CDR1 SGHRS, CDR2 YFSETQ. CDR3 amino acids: CASSPQAPDTQYF. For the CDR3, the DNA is TGCGCCAGCAGCCCACAAGCTCCAGATACGCAGTATTTT.

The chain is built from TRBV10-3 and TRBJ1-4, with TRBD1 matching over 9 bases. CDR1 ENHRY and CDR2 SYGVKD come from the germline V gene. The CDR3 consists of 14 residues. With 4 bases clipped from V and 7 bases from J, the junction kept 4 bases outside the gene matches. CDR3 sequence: CAISGGTGSEKLFF. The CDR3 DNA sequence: TGTGCCATCAGTGGGGGGACAGGGAGTGAAAAACTGTTTTTT.

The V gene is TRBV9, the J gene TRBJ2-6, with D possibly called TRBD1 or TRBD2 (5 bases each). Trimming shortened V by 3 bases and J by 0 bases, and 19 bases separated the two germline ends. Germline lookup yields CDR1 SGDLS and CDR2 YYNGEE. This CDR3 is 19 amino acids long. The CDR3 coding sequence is TGTGCCAGCAGCGAAGGGGACCGTAGACAAAGCTCTGGGGCCAACGTCCTGACTTTC. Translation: CASSEGDRRQSSGANVLTF.

The CDR3 loop reads CASSHTGAGGNEKLFF. DNA for the CDR3: TGTGCCAGTAGTCACACGGGGGCCGGAGGGAATGAAAAACTGTTTTTT. The chain is built from TRBV19 and TRBJ1-4, with TRBD1 as a possible D gene (6 bases). The ends were cut back, 5 bases at V and 5 bases at J, with 18 bases in the middle. The germline CDR1 and CDR2 sequences are LNHDA and SQIVND (reference sequence). This CDR3 region has 16 residues.

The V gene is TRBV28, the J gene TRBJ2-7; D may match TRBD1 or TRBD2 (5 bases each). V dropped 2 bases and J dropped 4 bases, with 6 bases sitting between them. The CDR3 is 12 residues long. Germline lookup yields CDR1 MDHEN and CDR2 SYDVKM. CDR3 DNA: TGTGCCAGCAGTTTAGGGGGTTACGAGCAGTACTTC. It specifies CASSLGGYEQYF.

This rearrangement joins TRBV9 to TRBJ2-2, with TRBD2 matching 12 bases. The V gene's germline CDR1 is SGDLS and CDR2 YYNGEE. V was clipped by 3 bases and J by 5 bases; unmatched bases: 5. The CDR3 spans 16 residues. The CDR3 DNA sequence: TGTGCCAGCAGCGGTTTGACTAGCGGGAGAACCGGGGAGCTGTTTTTT. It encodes CASSGLTSGRTGELFF. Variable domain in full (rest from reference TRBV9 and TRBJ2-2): DSGVTQTPKHLITATGQRVTLRCSPRSGDLSVYWYQQSLDQGLQFLIQYYNGEERAKGNILERFSAQQFPDLHSELNLSSLELGDSALYFCASSGLTSGRTGELFFGEGSRLTVL.

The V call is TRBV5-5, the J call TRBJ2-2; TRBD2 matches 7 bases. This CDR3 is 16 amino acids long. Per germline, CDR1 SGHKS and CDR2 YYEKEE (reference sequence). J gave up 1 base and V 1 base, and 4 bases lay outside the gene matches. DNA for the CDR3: TGTGCCAGCAGCTTGAAGCCTAGCGGGAACACCGGGGAGCTGTTTTTT. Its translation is CASSLKPSGNTGELFF.

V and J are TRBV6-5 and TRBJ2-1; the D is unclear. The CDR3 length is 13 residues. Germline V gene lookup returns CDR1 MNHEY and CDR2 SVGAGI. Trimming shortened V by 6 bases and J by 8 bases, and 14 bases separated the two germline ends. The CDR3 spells CASSHAPKYEQFF. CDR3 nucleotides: TGTGCCAGCAGCCACGCCCCCAAATATGAGCAGTTCTTC.

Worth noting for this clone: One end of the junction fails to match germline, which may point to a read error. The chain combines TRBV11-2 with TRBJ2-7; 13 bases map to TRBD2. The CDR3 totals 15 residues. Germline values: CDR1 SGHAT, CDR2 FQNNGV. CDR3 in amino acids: CASSPGTSGTYGQYF. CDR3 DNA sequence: TGTGCCAGCAGCCCAGGGACTAGCGGGACCTACGGGCAGTACTTC.

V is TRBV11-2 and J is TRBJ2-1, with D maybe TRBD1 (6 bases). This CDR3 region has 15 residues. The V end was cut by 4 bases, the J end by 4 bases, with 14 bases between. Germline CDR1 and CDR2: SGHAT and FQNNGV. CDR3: CASSSSGAPYNEQFF. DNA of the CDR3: TGTGCCAGCAGCTCCTCAGGGGCACCGTACAATGAGCAGTTCTTC.

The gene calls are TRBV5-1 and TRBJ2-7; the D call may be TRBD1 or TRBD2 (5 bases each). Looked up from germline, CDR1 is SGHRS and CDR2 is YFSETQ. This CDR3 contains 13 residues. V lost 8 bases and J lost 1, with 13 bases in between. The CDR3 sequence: CASSQWGSYEQYF. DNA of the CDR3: TGCGCCAGTTCCCAGTGGGGGTCCTACGAGCAGTACTTC.

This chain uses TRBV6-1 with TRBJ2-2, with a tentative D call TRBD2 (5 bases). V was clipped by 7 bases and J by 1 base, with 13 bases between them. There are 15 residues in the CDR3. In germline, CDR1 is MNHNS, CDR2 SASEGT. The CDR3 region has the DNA TGTGCCAGCAAGGAGGAGAACTTGAACACCGGGGAGCTGTTTTTT. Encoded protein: CASKEENLNTGELFF.

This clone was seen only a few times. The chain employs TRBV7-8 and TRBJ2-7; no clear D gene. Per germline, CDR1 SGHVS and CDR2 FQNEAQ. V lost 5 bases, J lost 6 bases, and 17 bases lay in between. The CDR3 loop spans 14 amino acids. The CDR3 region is CASSPRTSLGEQYF. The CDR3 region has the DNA TGTGCCAGCAGCCCACGGACCTCCCTCGGCGAGCAGTACTTC.

For the CDR3, the DNA is TGTGCCAGCAGTTCGCCCGGGACCCTGCAACATGAGCAGTTCTTC. This gives the protein CASSSPGTLQHEQFF. The J gene is TRBJ2-1, the V gene TRBV27; the D call may be TRBD1 or TRBD2 (5 bases each). The germline CDR1 and CDR2 sequences are MNHEY and SMNVEV (reference sequence). V was cut by 4 bases and J by 8 bases, with 18 bases left in between. The length of the CDR3 is 15 residues.

CDR3 coding DNA: TGTGCCAGCAGCCGACCCCTACAGGGGGCCAATGAGCAGTTCTTC. Translated, it gives CASSRPLQGANEQFF. V gene TRBV5-6 combines with J gene TRBJ2-1; 9 positions agree with TRBD1. The CDR3 contains 15 residues. Germline CDR1 reads SGHDT; CDR2 reads YYEEEE. Trimming removed 4 bases from V and 6 bases from J; junction bases left unmatched: 8.

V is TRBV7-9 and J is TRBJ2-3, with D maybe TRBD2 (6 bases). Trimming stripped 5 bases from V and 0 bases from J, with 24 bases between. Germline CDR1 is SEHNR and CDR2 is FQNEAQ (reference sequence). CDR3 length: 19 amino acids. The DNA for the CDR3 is TGTGCCAGCAGCCACCCAGGGCCGACCGGGACTCAGAGCACAGATACGCAGTATTTT. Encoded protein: CASSHPGPTGTQSTDTQYF.

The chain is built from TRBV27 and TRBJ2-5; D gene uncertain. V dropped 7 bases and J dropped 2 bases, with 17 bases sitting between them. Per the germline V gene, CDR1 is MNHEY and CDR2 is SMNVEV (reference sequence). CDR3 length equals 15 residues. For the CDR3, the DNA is TGTGCCAGCAAAGGACGGATTGAGAGACAAGAGACCCAGTACTTC. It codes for CASKGRIERQETQYF.

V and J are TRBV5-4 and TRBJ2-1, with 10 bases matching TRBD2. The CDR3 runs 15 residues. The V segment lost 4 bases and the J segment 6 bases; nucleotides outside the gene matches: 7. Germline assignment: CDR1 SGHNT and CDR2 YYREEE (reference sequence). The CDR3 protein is CASSEQGLALNEQFF. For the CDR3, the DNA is TGTGCCAGCAGCGAACAGGGACTAGCGCTCAATGAGCAGTTCTTC.